A selection of T cell receptor beta chains follows, all from one sample in a study of cytomegalovirus exposure and HLA in healthy donors. The repertoire was sequenced with immunoSEQ multiplex PCR; TCRdb's copy has only in-frame clones and lacks some. This repertoire shows a few hundred thousand clones, around 88% found once; its top ten account for 0.9% to 1.1%. What was sequenced was PBMCs. The receptors here all came from a woman under 30 in good health and CMV-seronegative. Each CDR3 is given with its conserved first and last residue. Each record gives: CDR3 protein, CDR3 DNA, D gene, V gene, clone size, J gene. A D gene is named only where the DNA matches it firmly. Expanded clones are given a class, and other clones once, few, many or no size at all.

CASSLTGDEQFF	TGTGCCAGCAGCTTGACAGGGGATGAGCAGTTCTTC	TRBD1	TRBV5-4	.	TRBJ2-1
CSIWGVGQFF	TGCTCAATCTGGGGGGTCGGGCAGTTCTTC	.	TRBV7-9	.	TRBJ2-1
CASSFVSNEQFF	TGTGCCAGCAGCTTTGTCAGCAATGAGCAGTTCTTC	.	TRBV7-2	.	TRBJ2-1
CASSPQGQLGYGYTF	TGTGCCAGCTCACCACAGGGGCAATTAGGCTATGGCTACACCTTC	.	TRBV18	.	TRBJ1-2
CAIGGHSYEQYF	TGTGCCATCGGCGGACATTCCTACGAGCAGTACTTC	.	TRBV10-3	.	TRBJ2-7
CASPREGMNTEAFF	TGCGCCAGCCCCAGGGAGGGGATGAACACTGAAGCTTTCTTT	.	TRBV10-2	few	TRBJ1-1
CAISDLGVVDQPQHF	TGTGCCATCAGTGACCTCGGGGTGGTGGATCAGCCCCAGCATTTT	.	TRBV10-3	.	TRBJ1-5
CASSSTSGGADTQYF	TGTGCCAGCAGTTCAACTAGCGGGGGGGCAGATACGCAGTATTTT	TRBD2	TRBV6-1	.	TRBJ2-3
CAWSRGSGANVLTF	TGTGCCTGGAGCCGGGGCTCTGGGGCCAACGTCCTGACTTTC	.	TRBV30	.	TRBJ2-6
CASSQWTGSEAFF	TGTGCCAGCAGCCAATGGACGGGGTCCGAAGCTTTCTTT	.	TRBV14	.	TRBJ1-1
CASSEGRHSGNTIYF	TGTGCCAGCAGCGAGGGAAGACACTCTGGAAACACCATATATTTT	.	TRBV5-8	.	TRBJ1-3
CASSQDRRQGADTQYF	TGTGCCAGCAGCCAAGACAGGAGACAGGGGGCAGATACGCAGTATTTT	TRBD1	TRBV14	once	TRBJ2-3
CASSRTAPGSGTQYF	TGCGCCAGCAGCCGGACAGCGCCGGGTAGTGGTACGCAGTATTTT	.	TRBV4-1	.	TRBJ2-3
CSVATLDGYTF	TGCAGCGTTGCTACCCTTGATGGCTACACCTTC	.	TRBV29-1	.	TRBJ1-2